These T cell receptor beta chains were read from a single sample in a study of control samples from healthy donors and cancer patients. Clones were sequenced by immunoSEQ multiplex PCR, and TCRdb holds only the in-frame ones, with some missing. The sample has fewer than 100,000 clones, roughly four fifths seen once. Material: blood. These receptors all come from a woman between 55 and 75 years old in good health. Both conserved end residues are part of each CDR3. A D gene is named only where the DNA matches it firmly. Expanded clones are given a class, and other clones once, few, many or no size at all.

size,J,V,D,DNA,CDR3
-,TRBJ2-7,TRBV3-1/TRBV3-2,-,TGTGCCAGCAGCCAAGGGTCAGGGGGGGAGCAGTACTTC,CASSQGSGGEQYF
-,TRBJ1-5,TRBV5-1,-,TGCGCCAGCAGCTTGGATGGGGATTATAGCAATCAGCCCCAGCATTTT,CASSLDGDYSNQPQHF
once,TRBJ2-5,TRBV5-1,TRBD2,TGCGCCAGCAGCTTGGGATCCGGGACTAGCGTTGAGACCCAGTACTTC,CASSLGSGTSVETQYF
-,TRBJ2-5,TRBV19,TRBD2,TGTGCCAGTAGTATAATAGCGGGGGGTCGGGAGACCCAGTACTTC,CASSIIAGGRETQYF
-,TRBJ2-1,TRBV10-1,-,TGCGCCAGCAGTGACCGTAACAGTGAAGTAGCTGAGCAGTTCTTC,CASSDRNSEVAEQFF
-,TRBJ1-1,TRBV11-2,-,TGTGCCAGCAGCTTAGATCTAAGGGCTGAAGCTTTCTTT,CASSLDLRAEAFF
-,TRBJ1-4,TRBV19,-,TGTGCCAGTACGACCCAGATTGCAACTAATGAAAAACTGTTTTTT,CASTTQIATNEKLFF
-,TRBJ1-2,TRBV27,-,TGTGCCAGCAGTTCCAGATTGGAAGGCTACACCTTC,CASSSRLEGYTF
-,TRBJ1-5,TRBV7-2,-,TGTGCCAGCAGCTTACAGGGAATGAGCAATCAGCCCCAGCATTTT,CASSLQGMSNQPQHF
-,TRBJ2-1,TRBV5-1,-,TGCGCCAGCAGCCCCGGACGATCCCTAGACAATGAGCAGTTCTTC,CASSPGRSLDNEQFF
-,TRBJ2-6,TRBV5-5,-,TGTGCCAGCAGCTTGGGCTCTGGGGCCAACGTCCTGACTTTC,CASSLGSGANVLTF
-,TRBJ2-2,TRBV29-1,-,TGCAGCGTTTCTTGGGGCGGGGAGCTGTTTTTT,CSVSWGGELFF
-,TRBJ2-5,TRBV5-1,TRBD1,TGCGCCAGCAGCTCGCCCTCGACAGGGTTTGGAGAGACCCAGTACTTC,CASSSPSTGFGETQYF
-,TRBJ1-1,TRBV6-5,TRBD1,TGTGCCAGCAGTACCAGACAGGGGAGAGCTTTCTTT,CASSTRQGRAFF
few,TRBJ2-1,TRBV28,TRBD2,TGTGCCAGCAGTTTCAGGCTAGCGGGAGATGAGCAGTTCTTC,CASSFRLAGDEQFF
-,TRBJ1-5,TRBV18,-,TGTGCCAGCTCTCTCTTGGGAGGGAGCAATCAGCCCCAGCATTTT,CASSLLGGSNQPQHF
few,TRBJ1-2,TRBV19,TRBD1,TGTGCCAGTAGTAGACAGGGAGGCCGCTACACCTTC,CASSRQGGRYTF
once,TRBJ2-1,TRBV19,-,TGTGCCAGTAGTGATCGGGGGGCGGAATATGAGCAGTTCTTC,CASSDRGAEYEQFF
few,TRBJ1-3,TRBV5-1,-,TGCGCCAGCAGCAGGGGACTTGGAAACACCATATATTTT,CASSRGLGNTIYF